A selection of T cell receptor beta chains follows, all from one sample in a study of CD8 T cells in ankylosing spondylitis. MiXCR, applied by TCRdb to the 5' RACE reads, yields one record per CDR3 protein. Among 350,000 or so distinct CDR3 sequences listed, around 8% were seen once. The sample comprised blood, either unsorted or a sorted T cell fraction (not recorded which). The receptors originated from a male donor with ankylosing spondylitis. Both conserved end residues are part of each CDR3. D genes are given only for firm matches. A row's size may be missing; if present it is once, few, many or a size class.

J gene	V gene	D gene	clone size	CDR3 DNA	CDR3 protein
TRBJ2-1	TRBV20-1	TRBD1	.	TGCAGTGCTGTGGACAGGGCTTATGAGCAGTTCTTC	CSAVDRAYEQFF
TRBJ2-3	TRBV28	.	many	TGTGCCAGCAGGGACCAGACTAGTACGCAGTATTTT	CASRDQTSTQYF
TRBJ1-5	TRBV12-3/TRBV12-4	.	.	TGTGCCAGCAGTTGGCGAGTGGGGAGGAACGTGGAATATCAGCCCCAGCATTTT	CASSWRVGRNVEYQPQHF
TRBJ1-1	TRBV20-1	.	.	TGCAGTGCTAGTAGAGGGCACGAGTTGAACACTGAAGCTTTCTTT	CSASRGHELNTEAFF
TRBJ1-2	TRBV5-1	.	few	TGCGCCAGCAGACTGGACCATGGCTACACCTTC	CASRLDHGYTF
TRBJ2-5	TRBV7-9	.	.	TGTGCCAGCAGGCCCCGAGGGGTAGAGACCCAGTACTTC	CASRPRGVETQYF
TRBJ1-5	TRBV19	.	.	TGTGCCACCGGCTTCAGAACTAGCAATCAGCCCCAGCATTTT	CATGFRTSNQPQHF
TRBJ2-1	TRBV15	TRBD2	.	TGTGCCACCAGCAGACAGCGGGAAGGCAATGAGCAGTTCTTC	CATSRQREGNEQFF
TRBJ2-3	TRBV18	.	once	TGTGCCAGCTCACAAAGGACGGACGATACGCAGTATTTT	CASSQRTDDTQYF
TRBJ1-5	TRBV5-5	TRBD1	.	TGTGCCAGCAGCTTGGTGACAGGGCGCAATCAGCCCCAGCATTTT	CASSLVTGRNQPQHF
TRBJ2-1	TRBV20-1	TRBD1	.	TGCAGTGAACAGGGGGAGTACAATGAGCAGTTCTTC	CSEQGEYNEQFF
TRBJ2-7	TRBV18	.	.	TGTGCCAGCTCACTCCAAGCGGAATCCTACGAGCAGTACTTC	CASSLQAESYEQYF
TRBJ2-1	TRBV11-1	TRBD2	.	TGTGCCAGCAGCTTTGCGGCCGACTTGGCGGGAGGATACAATGAGCAGTTCTTC	CASSFAADLAGGYNEQFF
TRBJ2-3	TRBV9	.	few	TGTGCCAGCAGCTTGCTCCCTAGCACAGATACGCAGTATTTT	CASSLLPSTDTQYF
TRBJ2-7	TRBV7-6	.	many	TGTGCCAGCAGCTTAGCGGGCCCAACCCACGAGCAGTACTTC	CASSLAGPTHEQYF
TRBJ2-5	TRBV6-2/TRBV6-3	.	.	TGTGCCAGCAGGACTAGGGTGGAGACCCAGTACTTC	CASRTRVETQYF
TRBJ2-1	TRBV25-1	TRBD2	.	TGTGCCAGCAGTGAGCGGGAGGGCCGCTACAATGAGCAGTTCTTC	CASSEREGRYNEQFF
TRBJ2-7	TRBV11-1	.	.	TGTGCCAGCAGCGACAGGGGAGGGGGCCACTACGAGCAGTACTTC	CASSDRGGGHYEQYF
TRBJ2-1	TRBV20-1	.	.	TGCAGTGCTAGAGTCGAACCCAGCTCCTACAATGAGCAGTTCTTC	CSARVEPSSYNEQFF
TRBJ2-5	TRBV28	.	.	TGTGCCAGCAAGACCACGGGAGAGACCCAGTACTTC	CASKTTGETQYF
TRBJ2-7	TRBV7-2	TRBD2	few	TGTGCCAGCAGCCCAGATGCGGGAGGGATCTACGAGCAGTACTTC	CASSPDAGGIYEQYF
TRBJ1-2	TRBV5-1	TRBD1	many	TGCGCCAGCAGCTTGCGACAGGGCCGACTCCCCTATGGCTACACCTTC	CASSLRQGRLPYGYTF
TRBJ2-1	TRBV10-3	TRBD1	few	TGTGCCATCAGATCGACAGGGAGCTCCTACAATGAGCAGTTCTTC	CAIRSTGSSYNEQFF
TRBJ1-2	TRBV27	.	.	TGTGCCAGCAGTTTATCCGGGCTCGGAGAAGGCTACACCTTC	CASSLSGLGEGYTF
TRBJ1-3	TRBV29-1	.	few	TGCAGCGCCCGACAGTCGGCTGGAAACACCATATATTTT	CSARQSAGNTIYF
TRBJ2-5	TRBV4-1	.	.	TGCGCCAGCAGCCAACCAGGGTCGGGAAGGGAGACCCAGTACTTC	CASSQPGSGRETQYF
TRBJ2-3	TRBV12-3/TRBV12-4	.	many	TGTGCCAGCAGTTCGCCCCCTGGAGCGAGCACAGATACGCAGTATTTT	CASSSPPGASTDTQYF
TRBJ1-1	TRBV6-2/TRBV6-3	.	few	TGTGCCAGCAGTTACTCGAGGGGCTTTAACACTGAAGCTTTCTTT	CASSYSRGFNTEAFF